The source of this T cell receptor (beta chain) is a study of multiple sclerosis patients with progressive multifocal leukoencephalopathy. Produced via immunoSEQ multiplex PCR; TCRdb's table is partial and in-frame only. Of under 40,000 clones in the sample, 90% to 95% were seen once. Documented time point: before natalizumab initiation. T0 blood was collected before the first natalizumab infusion. The CDR3 length is 16 residues. V lost 0 bases, J lost 0 bases, and 4 bases stayed unmatched. CDR1 and CDR2 (germline): SGHAT, FQNNGV. The chain is built from TRBV11-2 and TRBJ2-7, with 8 bases that match TRBD2. Sequenced sample: PBMCs. The TCR comes from a man aged 25-45 years with multiple sclerosis. The chain's CDR3 is CASSLDPLAGSYEQYF. In nucleotides, the CDR3 is TGTGCCAGCAGCTTAGATCCCCTAGCGGGCTCCTACGAGCAGTACTTC.